The sample holds many counts of the clone carrying this T cell receptor beta chain. A single record per CDR3 protein comes from TCRdb applying MiXCR to the 5' RACE reads. The sample lists about 130,000 distinct CDR3 sequences; about 6.5% were seen once. This record comes from a study of CD8 T cells in ankylosing spondylitis. V lost 4 bases, J lost 9 bases, and 16 bases stayed unmatched. Germline CDR1 SGDLS, CDR2 YYNGEE. This CDR3 is built from 16 residues. The chain recombines TRBV9 with TRBJ2-1; TRBD2 matches 7 bases. What was sequenced was blood, either unsorted or a sorted T cell fraction (not recorded which). The receptor was isolated from a male donor with ankylosing spondylitis or in good health (not recorded which). CDR3 DNA sequence: TGTGCCAGCAGCCCAGTATCCGGGACTAAGAACTTTGAGCAGTTCTTC. Translating it yields CASSPVSGTKNFEQFF. The whole variable domain, remainder taken from reference TRBV9 and TRBJ2-1, is DSGVTQTPKHLITATGQRVTLRCSPRSGDLSVYWYQQSLDQGLQFLIQYYNGEERAKGNILERFSAQQFPDLHSELNLSSLELGDSALYFCASSPVSGTKNFEQFFGPGTRLTVL.